This T cell receptor (beta chain) was documented in a study of T cell repertoires in cytomegalovirus infection. Study context: Based on public TCR beta signatures, there were indications of CMV infection and of a matching HLA type. General study results and limits: HLA-C-restricted, CMV-specific TCR beta clonotypes were dominant ex vivo. Based on cumulative public TCR beta family frequency, carriers of CMV plus the relevant HLA were identified.

Germline trimming cut 4 bases from V and 6 bases from J; bases unmatched to any gene: 6. The CDR3 loop spans 14 amino acids. Germline-derived CDR1 and CDR2 are MNHEY and SMNVEV (reference sequence). This clonotype occurred many times. The target antigen is unknown. TCRdb reprocessed the reads with MiXCR, giving one entry per CDR3 protein. The table has roughly 920,000 distinct CDR3 sequences, approximately 33% seen once; the top ten hold 10% to 15%. This receptor was identified in a human donor in good health (CMV status not recorded). Some clones in this sample may be carry-over from other donors' samples. The specimen comprised cultured CD8+ T cells from PBMCs, sampled from culture after CMV antigen stimulation. The chain employs TRBV27 and TRBJ1-5, with 7 bases that match TRBD1. In DNA form, the CDR3 reads TGTGCCAGCAGTTCGTGGGACAGAGGTCAGCCCCAGCATTTT. Protein sequence: CASSSWDRGQPQHF.